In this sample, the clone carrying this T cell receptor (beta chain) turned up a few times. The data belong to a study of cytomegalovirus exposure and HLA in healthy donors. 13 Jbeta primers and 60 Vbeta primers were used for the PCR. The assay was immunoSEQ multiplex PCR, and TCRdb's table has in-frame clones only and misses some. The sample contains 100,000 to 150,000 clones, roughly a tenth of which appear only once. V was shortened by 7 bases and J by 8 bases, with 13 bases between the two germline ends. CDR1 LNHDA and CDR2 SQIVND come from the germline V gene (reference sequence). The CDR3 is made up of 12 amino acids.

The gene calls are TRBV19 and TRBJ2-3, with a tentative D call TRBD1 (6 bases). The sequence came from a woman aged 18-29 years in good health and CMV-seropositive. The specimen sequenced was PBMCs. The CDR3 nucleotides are TGTGCCAGTACCAACACCAGGGGTACGCAGTATTTT. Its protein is CASTNTRGTQYF.